This T cell receptor beta chain is drawn from a study of pediatric ulcerative colitis. About the research overall: Under 10 patients showed pancolitis and two showed left-sided colitis.

The germline CDR1 and CDR2 sequences are DFQATT and SNEGSKA (reference sequence). This CDR3 contains 11 residues. The V gene lost 6 bases and the J gene lost 9 bases, with 14 bases spanning the gap. Rectal tissue came from one to two pinch biopsies taken at colonoscopy. The table came from immunoSEQ multiplex PCR; TCRdb's copy has only in-frame clones and leaves some out. Of around 22,000 clones detected, over 60% appear once; the ten largest clones hold around 16%. The source is a boy aged 5-17 years with severe ulcerative colitis. What was sequenced was gut tissue. The J gene is TRBJ1-2, the V gene TRBV20-1; no firm D call. Here the CDR3 DNA reads TGCAGTGCACTTATGGACCGCAGCTACACCTTC. This translates into CSALMDRSYTF.